A selection of T cell receptor beta chains follows, all from one sample in a study of blood T cell repertoires in COVID-19. This table comes from immunoSEQ multiplex PCR, and its TCRdb copy is limited to in-frame clones, with some not included. The data contain roughly 110,000 clones, about 87% of them singletons. The sample consisted of peripheral blood. These receptor sequences come from a woman aged 45-65 years with acute or convalescent COVID-19. Both conserved end residues are part of each CDR3. D genes are given only for firm matches. Clone sizes are given selectively: once, few, many, or a class where the clone is expanded.

D gene,clone size,J gene,V gene,CDR3 protein,CDR3 DNA
.,.,TRBJ1-1,TRBV13,CASSPPFEQGQNTEAFF,TGTGCCAGCAGCCCCCCCTTCGAACAGGGACAAAACACTGAAGCTTTCTTT
.,.,TRBJ2-5,TRBV29-1,CSVEDLVGGTQYF,TGCAGCGTTGAAGATCTTGTAGGCGGGACCCAGTACTTC
TRBD2,.,TRBJ2-3,TRBV4-3,CASSQDGSSGPPSSTDTQYF,TGCGCCAGCAGCCAAGATGGGTCTAGCGGGCCTCCATCTAGCACAGATACGCAGTATTTT
.,.,TRBJ2-7,TRBV12-3/TRBV12-4,CASSLWRSYEQYF,TGTGCCAGCAGTTTATGGCGGTCCTACGAGCAGTACTTC
TRBD2,.,TRBJ2-1,TRBV7-9,CASTPKLRLAGSYNEQFF,TGTGCCAGCACCCCCAAACTCCGACTAGCGGGCTCCTACAATGAGCAGTTCTTC
.,.,TRBJ2-1,TRBV18,CASSPGHEQFF,TGTGCCAGCTCACCAGGGCATGAGCAGTTCTTC
TRBD1,.,TRBJ1-6,TRBV3-1/TRBV3-2,CASSHWDRGSPLHF,TGTGCCAGCAGCCACTGGGACAGAGGGTCACCCCTCCACTTT
TRBD2,.,TRBJ2-3,TRBV5-1,CASSPGTSGFSTDTQYF,TGCGCCAGCAGCCCCGGGACTAGCGGGTTTAGCACAGATACGCAGTATTTT
.,.,TRBJ1-2,TRBV30,CAWSVSDSYGYTF,TGTGCCTGGAGTGTATCCGACAGCTATGGCTACACCTTC
TRBD1,once,TRBJ1-1,TRBV29-1,CSVPSTGGTEAFF,TGCAGCGTACCCTCGACAGGGGGCACTGAAGCTTTCTTT
TRBD2,.,TRBJ2-1,TRBV6-5,CASTPSGKGSNEQFF,TGTGCCAGCACCCCGAGCGGGAAAGGGTCCAATGAGCAGTTCTTC
TRBD1,few,TRBJ1-1,TRBV19,CASRVTGAATEAFF,TGTGCCAGTAGGGTAACAGGGGCAGCAACTGAAGCTTTCTTT
.,.,TRBJ1-2,TRBV18,CASSPDQDSSYGYTF,TGTGCCAGCTCACCGGACCAGGACAGTTCCTATGGCTACACCTTC
TRBD1,.,TRBJ1-3,TRBV18,CASSPTTLWTGGISGNTIYF,TGTGCCAGCTCACCGACTACCTTGTGGACAGGGGGCATCTCTGGAAACACCATATATTTT
.,.,TRBJ2-7,TRBV3-1/TRBV3-2,CASSPDSNYEQYF,TGTGCCAGCAGCCCGGACAGTAACTACGAGCAGTACTTC